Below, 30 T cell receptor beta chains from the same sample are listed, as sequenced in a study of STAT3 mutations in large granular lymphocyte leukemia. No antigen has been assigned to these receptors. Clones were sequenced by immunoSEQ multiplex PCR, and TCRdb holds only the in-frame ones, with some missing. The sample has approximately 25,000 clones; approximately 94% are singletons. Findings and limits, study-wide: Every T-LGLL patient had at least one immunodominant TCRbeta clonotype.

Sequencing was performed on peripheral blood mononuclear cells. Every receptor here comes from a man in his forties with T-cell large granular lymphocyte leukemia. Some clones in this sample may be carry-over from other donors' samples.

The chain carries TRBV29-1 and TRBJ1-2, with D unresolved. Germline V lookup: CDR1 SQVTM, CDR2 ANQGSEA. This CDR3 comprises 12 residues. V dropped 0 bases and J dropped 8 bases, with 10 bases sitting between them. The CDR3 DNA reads TGCAGCGTTGAAGATCCTCCTCTGGGCTACACCTTC. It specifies CSVEDPPLGYTF. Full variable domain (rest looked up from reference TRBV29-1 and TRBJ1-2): SAVISQKPSRDICQRGTSLTIQCQVDSQVTMMFWYRQQPGQSLTLIATANQGSEATYESGFVIDKFPISRPNLTFSTLTVSNMSPEDSSIYLCSVEDPPLGYTFGSGTRLTVV.

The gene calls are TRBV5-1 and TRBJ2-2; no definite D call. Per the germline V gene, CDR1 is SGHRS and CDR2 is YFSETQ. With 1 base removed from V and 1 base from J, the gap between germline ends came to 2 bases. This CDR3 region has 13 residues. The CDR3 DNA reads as TGCGCCAGCAGCTTGCAGAACACCGGGGAGCTGTTTTTT. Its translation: CASSLQNTGELFF.

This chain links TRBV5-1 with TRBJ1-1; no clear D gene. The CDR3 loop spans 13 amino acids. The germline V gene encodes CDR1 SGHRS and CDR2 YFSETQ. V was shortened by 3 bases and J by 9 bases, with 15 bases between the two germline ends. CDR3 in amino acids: CASSSGGFEQAFF. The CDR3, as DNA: TGCGCCAGCAGCTCAGGAGGATTTGAGCAAGCTTTCTTT.

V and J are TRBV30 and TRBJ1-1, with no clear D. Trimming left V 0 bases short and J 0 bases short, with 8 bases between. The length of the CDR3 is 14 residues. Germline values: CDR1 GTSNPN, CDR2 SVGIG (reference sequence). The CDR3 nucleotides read TGTGCCTGGAGTGTAGACCCTATGAACACTGAAGCTTTCTTT. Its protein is CAWSVDPMNTEAFF.

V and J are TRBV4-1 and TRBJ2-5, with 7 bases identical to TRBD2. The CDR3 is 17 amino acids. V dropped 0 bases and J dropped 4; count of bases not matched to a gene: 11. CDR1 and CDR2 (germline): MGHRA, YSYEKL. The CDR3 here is CASSQEIVRLASETQYF. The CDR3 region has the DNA TGCGCCAGCAGCCAAGAAATTGTGAGACTAGCTTCAGAGACCCAGTACTTC.

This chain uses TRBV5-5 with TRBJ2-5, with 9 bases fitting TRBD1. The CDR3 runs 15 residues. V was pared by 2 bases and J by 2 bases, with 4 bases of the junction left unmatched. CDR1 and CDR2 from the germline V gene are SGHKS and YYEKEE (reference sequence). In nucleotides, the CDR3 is TGTGCCAGCAGCTTTCGGGACAGGGAACAAGAGACCCAGTACTTC. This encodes CASSFRDREQETQYF. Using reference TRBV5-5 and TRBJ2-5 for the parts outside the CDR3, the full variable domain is DAGVTQSPTHLIKTRGQQVTLRCSPISGHKSVSWYQQVLGQGPQFIFQYYEKEERGRGNFPDRFSARQFPNYSSELNVNALLLGDSALYLCASSFRDREQETQYFGPGTRLLVL.

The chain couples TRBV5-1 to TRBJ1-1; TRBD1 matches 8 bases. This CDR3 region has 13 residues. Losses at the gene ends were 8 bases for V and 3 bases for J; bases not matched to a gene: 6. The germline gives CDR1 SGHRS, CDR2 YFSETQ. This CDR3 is CASSTGVYTEAFF. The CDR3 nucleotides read TGCGCCAGTTCGACAGGGGTGTACACTGAAGCTTTCTTT.

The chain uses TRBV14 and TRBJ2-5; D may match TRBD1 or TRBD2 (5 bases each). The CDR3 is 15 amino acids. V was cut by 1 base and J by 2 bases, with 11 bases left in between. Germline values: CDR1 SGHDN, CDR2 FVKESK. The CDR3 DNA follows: TGTGCCAGCAGCCAAGGGGGGTCAGTACAAGAGACCCAGTACTTC. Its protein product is CASSQGGSVQETQYF.

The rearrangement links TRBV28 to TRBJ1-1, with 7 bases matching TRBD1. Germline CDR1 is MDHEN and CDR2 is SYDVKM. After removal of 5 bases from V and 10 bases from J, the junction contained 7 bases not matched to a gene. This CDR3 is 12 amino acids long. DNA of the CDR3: TGTGCCAGCAGTCCAACCTACAGGGGAGCTTTCTTT. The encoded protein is CASSPTYRGAFF. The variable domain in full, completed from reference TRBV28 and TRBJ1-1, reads DVKVTQSSRYLVKRTGEKVFLECVQDMDHENMFWYRQDPGLGLRLIYFSYDVKMKEKGDIPEGYSVSREKKERFSLILESASTNQTSMYLCASSPTYRGAFFGQGTRLTVV.

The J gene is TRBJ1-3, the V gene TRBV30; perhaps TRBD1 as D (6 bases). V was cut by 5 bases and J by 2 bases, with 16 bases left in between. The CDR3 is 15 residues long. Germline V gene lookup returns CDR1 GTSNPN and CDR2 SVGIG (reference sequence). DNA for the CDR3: TGTGCCTGGGACGCCCCGGGGGCAGCTGGAAACACCATATATTTT. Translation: CAWDAPGAAGNTIYF. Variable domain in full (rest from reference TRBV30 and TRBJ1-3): SQTIHQWPATLVQPVGSPLSLECTVEGTSNPNLYWYRQAAGRGLQLLFYSVGIGQISSEVPQNLSASRPQDRQFILSSKKLLLSDSGFYLCAWDAPGAAGNTIYFGEGSWLTVV.

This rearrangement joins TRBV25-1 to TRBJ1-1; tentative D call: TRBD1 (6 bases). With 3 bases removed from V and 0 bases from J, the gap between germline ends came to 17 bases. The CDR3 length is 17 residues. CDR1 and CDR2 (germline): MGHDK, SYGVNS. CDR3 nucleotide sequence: TGTGCCAGCAGTGACTCCCGGACAGACTACATGAACACTGAAGCTTTCTTT. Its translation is CASSDSRTDYMNTEAFF. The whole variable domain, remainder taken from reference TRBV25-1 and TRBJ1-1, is EADIYQTPRYLVIGTGKKITLECSQTMGHDKMYWYQQDPGMELHLIHYSYGVNSTEKGDLSSESTVSRIRTEHFPLTLESARPSHTSQYLCASSDSRTDYMNTEAFFGQGTRLTVV.

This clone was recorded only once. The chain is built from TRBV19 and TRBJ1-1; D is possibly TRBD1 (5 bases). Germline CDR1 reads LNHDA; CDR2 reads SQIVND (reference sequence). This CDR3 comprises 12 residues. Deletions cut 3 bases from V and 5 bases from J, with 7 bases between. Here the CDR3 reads CASSMQGTEAFF. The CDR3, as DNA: TGTGCCAGTAGTATGCAGGGAACTGAAGCTTTCTTT.

CDR3 amino acids: CASSLASGSEQFF. CDR3 nucleotide sequence: TGTGCCAGCAGCTTAGCTTCGGGTAGTGAGCAGTTCTTC. This chain connects TRBV7-9 to TRBJ2-1; no firm D call. The V and J ends lost 0 bases and 9 bases respectively, with 9 bases between them. The CDR3 consists of 13 residues. The germline V gene has CDR1 SEHNR and CDR2 FQNEAQ (reference sequence).

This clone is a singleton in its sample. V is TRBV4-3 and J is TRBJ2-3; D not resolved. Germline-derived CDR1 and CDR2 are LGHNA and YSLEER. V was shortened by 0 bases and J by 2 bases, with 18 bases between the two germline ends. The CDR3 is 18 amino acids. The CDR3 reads CASSQDWSTTRPTDTQYF. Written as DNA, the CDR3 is TGCGCCAGCAGCCAAGATTGGTCTACCACACGCCCCACAGATACGCAGTATTTT.

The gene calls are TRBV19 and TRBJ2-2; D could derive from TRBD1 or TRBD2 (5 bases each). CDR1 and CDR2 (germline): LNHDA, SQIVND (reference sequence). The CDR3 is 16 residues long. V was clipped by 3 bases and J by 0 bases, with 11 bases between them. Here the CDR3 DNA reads TGTGCCAGTAGTATTACCGGGGCCACGAACACCGGGGAGCTGTTTTTT. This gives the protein CASSITGATNTGELFF. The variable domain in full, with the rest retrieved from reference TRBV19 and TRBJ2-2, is DGGITQSPKYLFRKEGQNVTLSCEQNLNHDAMYWYRQDPGQGLRLIYYSQIVNDFQKGDIAEGYSVSREKKESFPLTVTSAQKNPTAFYLCASSITGATNTGELFFGEGSRLTVL.

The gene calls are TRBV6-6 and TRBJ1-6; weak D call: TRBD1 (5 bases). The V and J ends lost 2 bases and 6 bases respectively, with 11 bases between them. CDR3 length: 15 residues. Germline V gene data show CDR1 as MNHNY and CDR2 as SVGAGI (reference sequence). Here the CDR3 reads CASSYTRDPNSPLHF. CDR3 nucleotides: TGTGCCAGCAGTTACACCCGGGACCCTAATTCACCCCTCCACTTT.

The CDR3 here is CASSFGGNYGYTF. In DNA form, the CDR3 reads TGTGCCAGCAGCTTCGGGGGCAACTATGGCTACACCTTC. The rearrangement links TRBV7-2 to TRBJ1-2; D possibly corresponds to TRBD1 (6 bases). This CDR3 spans 13 amino acids. Germline V CDR1 and CDR2: SGHTA, FQGNSA. V was shortened by 3 bases and J by 2 bases, with 7 bases between the two germline ends. Drawing the rest from reference TRBV7-2 and TRBJ1-2, the complete variable domain is GAGVSQSPSNKVTEKGKDVELRCDPISGHTALYWYRQSLGQGLEFLIYFQGNSAPDKSGLPSDRFSAERTGGSVSTLTIQRTQQEDSAVYLCASSFGGNYGYTFGSGTRLTVV.

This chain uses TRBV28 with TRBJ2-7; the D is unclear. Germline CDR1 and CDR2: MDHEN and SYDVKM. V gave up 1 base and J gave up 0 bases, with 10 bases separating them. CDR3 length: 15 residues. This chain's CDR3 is CASSLSLVSSYEQYF. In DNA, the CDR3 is TGTGCCAGCAGTTTATCCCTCGTCAGCTCCTACGAGCAGTACTTC.

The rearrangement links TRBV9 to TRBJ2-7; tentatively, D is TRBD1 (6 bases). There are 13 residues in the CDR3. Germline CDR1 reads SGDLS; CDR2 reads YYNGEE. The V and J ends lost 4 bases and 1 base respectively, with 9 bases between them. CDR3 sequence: CASSPGQSYEQYF. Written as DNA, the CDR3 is TGTGCCAGCAGCCCGGGACAATCCTACGAGCAGTACTTC. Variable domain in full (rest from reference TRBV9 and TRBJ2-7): DSGVTQTPKHLITATGQRVTLRCSPRSGDLSVYWYQQSLDQGLQFLIQYYNGEERAKGNILERFSAQQFPDLHSELNLSSLELGDSALYFCASSPGQSYEQYFGPGTRLTVT.

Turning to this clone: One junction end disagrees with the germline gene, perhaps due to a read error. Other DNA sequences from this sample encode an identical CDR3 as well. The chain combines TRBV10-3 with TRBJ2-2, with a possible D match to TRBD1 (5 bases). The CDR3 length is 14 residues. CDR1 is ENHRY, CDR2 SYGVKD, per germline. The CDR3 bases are TGTGCCATCGGTGGGGCCCCCTCGGCCGCGGAGCTGTTCTTT. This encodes CAIGGAPSAAELFF.

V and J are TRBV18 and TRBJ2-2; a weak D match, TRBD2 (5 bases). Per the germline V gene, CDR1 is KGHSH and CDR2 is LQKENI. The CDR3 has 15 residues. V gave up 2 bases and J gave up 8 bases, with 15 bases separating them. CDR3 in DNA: TGTGCCAGCTCACCAAGGGCAGGAGGAGGTGGGGAGCTGTTTTTT. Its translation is CASSPRAGGGGELFF.

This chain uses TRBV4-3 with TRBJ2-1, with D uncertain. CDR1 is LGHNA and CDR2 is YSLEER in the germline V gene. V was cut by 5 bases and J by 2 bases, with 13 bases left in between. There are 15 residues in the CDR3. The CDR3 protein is CASSFSDSPYNEQFF. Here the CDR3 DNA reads TGCGCCAGCAGCTTCTCTGACTCCCCCTACAATGAGCAGTTCTTC.

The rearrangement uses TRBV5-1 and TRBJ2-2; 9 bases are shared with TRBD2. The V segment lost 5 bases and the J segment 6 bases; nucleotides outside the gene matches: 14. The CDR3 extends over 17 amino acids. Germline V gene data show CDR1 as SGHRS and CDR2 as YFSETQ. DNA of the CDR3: TGCGCCAGCAGGGACCGTCCTGGCGGGGGGGCCGCCGGGGAGCTGTTTTTT. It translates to CASRDRPGGGAAGELFF.

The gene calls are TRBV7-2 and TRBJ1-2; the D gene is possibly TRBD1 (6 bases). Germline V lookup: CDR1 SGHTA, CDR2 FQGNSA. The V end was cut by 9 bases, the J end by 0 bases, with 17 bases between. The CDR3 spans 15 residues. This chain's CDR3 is CASSLRGAPNYGYTF. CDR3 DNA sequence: TGTGCCAGTAGTCTCCGGGGGGCTCCTAACTATGGCTACACCTTC.

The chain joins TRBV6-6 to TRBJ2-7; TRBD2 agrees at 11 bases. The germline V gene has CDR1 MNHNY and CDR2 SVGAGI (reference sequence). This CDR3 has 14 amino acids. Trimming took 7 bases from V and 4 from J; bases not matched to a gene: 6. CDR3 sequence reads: CASKVGLADYEQYF. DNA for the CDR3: TGTGCCAGCAAAGTGGGACTAGCGGATTACGAGCAGTACTTC.

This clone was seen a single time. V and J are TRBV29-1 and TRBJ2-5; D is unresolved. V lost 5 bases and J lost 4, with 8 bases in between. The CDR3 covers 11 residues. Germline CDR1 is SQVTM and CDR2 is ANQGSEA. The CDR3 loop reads CSVLAAETQYF. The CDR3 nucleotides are TGCAGCGTTTTGGCAGCAGAGACCCAGTACTTC.

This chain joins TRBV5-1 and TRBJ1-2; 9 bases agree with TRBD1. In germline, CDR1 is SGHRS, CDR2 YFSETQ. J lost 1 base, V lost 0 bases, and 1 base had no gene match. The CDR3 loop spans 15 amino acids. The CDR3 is CASSLVDRGNYGYTF. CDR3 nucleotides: TGCGCCAGCAGCTTGGTGGACAGGGGTAACTATGGCTACACCTTC.

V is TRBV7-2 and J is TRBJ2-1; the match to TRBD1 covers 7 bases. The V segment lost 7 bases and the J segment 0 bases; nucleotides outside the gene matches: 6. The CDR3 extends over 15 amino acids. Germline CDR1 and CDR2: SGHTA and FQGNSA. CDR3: CASIWGQSSYNEQFF. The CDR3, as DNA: TGTGCCAGCATTTGGGGACAGAGCTCCTACAATGAGCAGTTCTTC.

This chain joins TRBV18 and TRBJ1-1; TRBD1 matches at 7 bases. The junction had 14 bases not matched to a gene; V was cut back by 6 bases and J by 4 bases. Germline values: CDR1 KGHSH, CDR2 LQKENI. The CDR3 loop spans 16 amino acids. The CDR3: CASSNRGPNFGTEAFF. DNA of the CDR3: TGTGCCAGCTCGAACAGGGGACCAAACTTTGGCACTGAAGCTTTCTTT.

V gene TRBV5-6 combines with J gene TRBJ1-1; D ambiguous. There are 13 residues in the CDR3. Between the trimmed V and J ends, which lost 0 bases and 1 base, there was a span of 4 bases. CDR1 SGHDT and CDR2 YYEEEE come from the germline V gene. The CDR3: CASSLAWNTEAFF. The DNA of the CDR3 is TGTGCCAGCAGCTTGGCATGGAACACTGAAGCTTTCTTT.